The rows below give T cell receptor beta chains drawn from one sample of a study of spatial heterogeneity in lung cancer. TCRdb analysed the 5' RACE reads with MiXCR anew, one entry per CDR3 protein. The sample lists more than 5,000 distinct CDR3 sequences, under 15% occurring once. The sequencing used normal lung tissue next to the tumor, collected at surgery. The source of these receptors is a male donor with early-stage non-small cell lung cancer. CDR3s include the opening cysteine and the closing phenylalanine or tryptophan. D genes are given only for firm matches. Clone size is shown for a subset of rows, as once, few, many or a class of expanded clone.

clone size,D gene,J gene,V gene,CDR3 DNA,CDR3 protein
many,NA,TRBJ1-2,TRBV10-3,TGTGCCATCAGTGATTCGGTTAGGGTCAGCTATGGCTACACCTTC,CAISDSVRVSYGYTF
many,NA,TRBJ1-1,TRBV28,TGTGCCAGCAGTACGCCGTCTGGGGCGAACACTGAAGCTTTCTTT,CASSTPSGANTEAFF
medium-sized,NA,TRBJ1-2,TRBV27,TGTGCCAGCTCAAAGCGGGGGGGCTATGGCTACACCTTC,CASSKRGGYGYTF
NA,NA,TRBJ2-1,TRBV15,TGTGCCACCAGCAGAGTCCTCTTGGGCCAAGGGAATGAGCAGTTCTTC,CATSRVLLGQGNEQFF
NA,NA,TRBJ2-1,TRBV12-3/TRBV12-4,TGTGCCAGCAGTCCCAGCTCCTACAATGAGCAGTTCTTC,CASSPSSYNEQFF
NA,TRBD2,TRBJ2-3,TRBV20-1,TGCAGTGCTGCAACCGGGACTAGCGGGCTGCTCTCTAGCACAGATACGCAGTATTTT,CSAATGTSGLLSSTDTQYF
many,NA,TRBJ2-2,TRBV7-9,TGTGCCAGCAGCCCACCGGGAGTGAACACCGGGGAGCTGTTTTTT,CASSPPGVNTGELFF
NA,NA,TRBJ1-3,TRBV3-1,TGTGCCAGCAGCCTGACGCATATTGGAAACACCATATATTTT,CASSLTHIGNTIYF
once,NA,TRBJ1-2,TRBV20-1,TGCAGTGCTAGACTACTGAGTGGCTACACCTTC,CSARLLSGYTF
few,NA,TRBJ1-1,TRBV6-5,TGTGCCAGCAGTTACTCGCGGACCTCCAAAGCTTTCTTT,CASSYSRTSKAFF
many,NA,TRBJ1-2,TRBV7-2,TGTGCCAGCAGCCCGAATCTGTGGGGGGCGGATGGCTACACCTTC,CASSPNLWGADGYTF
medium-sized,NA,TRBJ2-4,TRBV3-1,TGTGCCAGCAGCCGCGACCTCTTTTCTAACTTAGCCAAAAACATTCAGTACTTC,CASSRDLFSNLAKNIQYF
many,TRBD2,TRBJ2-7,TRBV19,TGTGCCAGTAGTATGGGTCTAGCGGGATCCTACGAGCAGTACTTC,CASSMGLAGSYEQYF
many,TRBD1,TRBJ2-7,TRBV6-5,TGTGCCAGCTCACCTCGGACAGGACGCTACGAGCAGTACTTC,CASSPRTGRYEQYF
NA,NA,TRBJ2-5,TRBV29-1,TGCAGCGTCGAGGGGTTCTTGGAGACCCAGTACTTC,CSVEGFLETQYF
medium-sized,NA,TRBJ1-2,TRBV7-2,TGTGCCAGCAGCGTTGCAGTTATCTATGGCTACACCTTC,CASSVAVIYGYTF
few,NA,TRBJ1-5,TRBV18,TGTGCCAGCTCACCAGGCCGGGTAGGCGGCAATCAGCCCCAGCATTTT,CASSPGRVGGNQPQHF
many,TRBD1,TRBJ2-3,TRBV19,TGTGCCACCGGACAGGGAATTGTCGCAGATACGCAGTATTTT,CATGQGIVADTQYF
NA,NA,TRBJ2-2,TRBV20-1,TGCAGTGCTAGAGATCAGGTTGCCGGGGAGCTGTTTTTT,CSARDQVAGELFF
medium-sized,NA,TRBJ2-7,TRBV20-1,TGCAGTGCTAGAGAACAGTACGAGCAGTACTTC,CSAREQYEQYF
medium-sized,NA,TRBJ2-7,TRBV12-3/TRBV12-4,TGTGCCAGCAGTTTCCCCGCGGCAGGGTCCTACGAGCAGTACTTC,CASSFPAAGSYEQYF
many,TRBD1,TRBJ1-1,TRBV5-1,TGCGCCAGCAGGCTGGGCTCCCTACAGGGGGCTGAAGCTTTCTTT,CASRLGSLQGAEAFF
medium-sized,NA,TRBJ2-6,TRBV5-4,TGTGCCAGCAGCCTTTGGGGCTCTGGGGCCAACGTCCTGACTTTC,CASSLWGSGANVLTF
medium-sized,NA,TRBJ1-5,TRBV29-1,TGCAGCGCCATGACAGGCCCGTCGGCCCCCCAGCATTTT,CSAMTGPSAPQHF
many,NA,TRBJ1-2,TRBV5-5,TGTGCCAGCAGCCCGGACAGCGGAGGCTATGGCTACACCTTC,CASSPDSGGYGYTF
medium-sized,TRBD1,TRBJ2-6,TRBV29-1,TGCAGCGTTGAAGAAGTACAGGGGTCCTCCATCTGGGCCAACGTCCTGACTTTC,CSVEEVQGSSIWANVLTF
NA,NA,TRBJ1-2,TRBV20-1,TGCAGTGCTAGAACCAACAGGGATTCCACCGGCTACACCTTC,CSARTNRDSTGYTF
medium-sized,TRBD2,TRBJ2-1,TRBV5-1,TGCGCCAGCAGCTCAGTCCCGGGACTAGGCAATGAGCAGTTCTTC,CASSSVPGLGNEQFF
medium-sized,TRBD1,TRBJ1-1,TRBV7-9,TGTGCCAGCAGCTTAATAGGCCAGGGGGGATCTGAAGCTTTCTTT,CASSLIGQGGSEAFF
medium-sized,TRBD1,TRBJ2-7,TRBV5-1,TGCGCCAGCAGCCGAATCTCCGGGACAGGTCACCCCTACGAGCAGTACTTC,CASSRISGTGHPYEQYF
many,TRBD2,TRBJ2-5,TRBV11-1,TGTGCCAGCAGCTTCCAGACACTAGCGGGAAGTCAAGAGACCCAGTACTTC,CASSFQTLAGSQETQYF
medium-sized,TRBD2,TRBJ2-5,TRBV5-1,TGCGCCAGCAGCGAGGGCGGGGGTCAAGAGACCCAGTACTTC,CASSEGGGQETQYF
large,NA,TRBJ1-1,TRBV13,TGTGCCAGCAGCTTGGGGGAAAGTAACACTGAAGCTTTCTTT,CASSLGESNTEAFF
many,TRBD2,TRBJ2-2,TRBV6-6,TGTGCCAGCAGCTCCATGGGCGGGAGGGCCCCCGGGGAGCTGTTTTTT,CASSSMGGRAPGELFF
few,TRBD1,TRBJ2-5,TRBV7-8,TGTGCCAGCAGCTTTTCGGACAGGGGGAGTGGAGAGACCCAGTACTTC,CASSFSDRGSGETQYF
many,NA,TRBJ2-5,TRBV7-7,TGTGCTAGCAGCTTAGGACGGCTGCAAGAGACCCAGTACTTC,CASSLGRLQETQYF
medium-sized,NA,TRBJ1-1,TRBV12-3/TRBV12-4,TGTGCCAGCAGTTTATGGGAGAACACTGAAGCTTTCTTT,CASSLWENTEAFF
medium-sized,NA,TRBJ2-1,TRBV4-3,TGCGCCAGCAGCCAAGATTGGGGGACAACCTACAATGAGCAGTTCTTC,CASSQDWGTTYNEQFF
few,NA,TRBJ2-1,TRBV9,TGTGCCAGCAGTGTGGACTCCTACAATGAGCAGTTCTTC,CASSVDSYNEQFF
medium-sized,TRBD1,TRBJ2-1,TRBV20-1,TGCAGTGCTAGAGAGCCGACAGGGGGCAATGAGCAGTTCTTC,CSAREPTGGNEQFF
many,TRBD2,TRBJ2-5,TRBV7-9,TGTGCCAGCAGCCCAGGACTAGCCCTACAAGAGACCCAGTACTTC,CASSPGLALQETQYF
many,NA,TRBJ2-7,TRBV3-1,TGTGCCAGCAGCCAAGTTTCGACCGAGCAGTACTTC,CASSQVSTEQYF
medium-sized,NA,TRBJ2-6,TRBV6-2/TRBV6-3,TGTGCCAGCAGTTACTCTGGGGCCAACGTCCTGACTTTC,CASSYSGANVLTF
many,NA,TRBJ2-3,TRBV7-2,TGTGCCAGCAGCTGGGACGGACTTACAGATACGCAGTATTTT,CASSWDGLTDTQYF
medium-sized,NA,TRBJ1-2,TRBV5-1,TGCGCCAGCAGCTTGGGTCATGTGGATGGCTACACCTTC,CASSLGHVDGYTF
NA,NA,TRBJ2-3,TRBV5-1,TGCGCCAGCAGTGCGGGGTCTCCAGATACGCAGTATTTT,CASSAGSPDTQYF
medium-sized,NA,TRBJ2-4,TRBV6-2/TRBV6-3,TGTGCCAGCAGTTCCCACCGGGACCCCCCACAAAACATTCAGTACTTC,CASSSHRDPPQNIQYF
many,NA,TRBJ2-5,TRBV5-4,TGTGCCAGCAGCTTGCCGGGACAAGGGAGCGTGACCCAGTACTTC,CASSLPGQGSVTQYF
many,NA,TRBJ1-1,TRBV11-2,TGTGCCAGCAGCTTAGGGCAGCTTGAAGCTTTCTTT,CASSLGQLEAFF
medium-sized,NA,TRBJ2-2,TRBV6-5,TGTGCCAGCAGTACCCAGCCGAGGGGCTTAACCGGGGAGCTGTTTTTT,CASSTQPRGLTGELFF
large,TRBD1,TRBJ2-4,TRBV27,TGTGCCAGCAGTACGGCCGGGACAGATGAATACTTC,CASSTAGTDEYF
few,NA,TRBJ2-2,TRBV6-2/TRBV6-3,TGTGCCAGCAGTTATAGCCTAGCGCCGAACACCGGGGAGCTGTTTTTT,CASSYSLAPNTGELFF
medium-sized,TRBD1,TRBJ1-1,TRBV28,TGTGCCAGCAGTTTCGGGACAGGGGGCGTAGACACTGAAGCTTTCTTT,CASSFGTGGVDTEAFF
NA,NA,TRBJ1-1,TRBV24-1,TGTGCCACCAGTGACGGTATGAACACTGAAGCTTTCTTT,CATSDGMNTEAFF
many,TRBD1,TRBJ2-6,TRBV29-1,TGCAGCGTTGAGGGGACAGGGGTCTCTGGGGCCAACGTCCTGACTTTC,CSVEGTGVSGANVLTF
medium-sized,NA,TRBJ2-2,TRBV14,TGTGCCAGCAGCCAAGAGGGCGGGAAGCCTACCGGGGAGCTGTTTTTT,CASSQEGGKPTGELFF